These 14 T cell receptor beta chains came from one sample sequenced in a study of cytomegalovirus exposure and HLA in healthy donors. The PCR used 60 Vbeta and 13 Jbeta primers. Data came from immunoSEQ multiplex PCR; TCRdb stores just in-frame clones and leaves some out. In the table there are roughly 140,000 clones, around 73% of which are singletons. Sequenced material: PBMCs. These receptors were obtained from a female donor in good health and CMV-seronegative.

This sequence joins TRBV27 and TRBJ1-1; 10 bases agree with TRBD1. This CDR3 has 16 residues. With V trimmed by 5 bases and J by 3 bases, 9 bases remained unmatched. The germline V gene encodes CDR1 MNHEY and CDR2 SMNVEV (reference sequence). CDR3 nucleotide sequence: TGTGCCAGCAGTCTTAACACCGGGACAGGGGACACTGAAGCTTTCTTT. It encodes CASSLNTGTGDTEAFF.

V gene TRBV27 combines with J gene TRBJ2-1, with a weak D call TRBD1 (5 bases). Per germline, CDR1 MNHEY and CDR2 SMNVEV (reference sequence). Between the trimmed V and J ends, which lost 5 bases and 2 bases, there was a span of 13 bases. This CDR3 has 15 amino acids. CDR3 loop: CASSQGGLPYNEQFF. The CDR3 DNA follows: TGTGCCAGCAGTCAGGGCGGTCTCCCCTACAATGAGCAGTTCTTC.

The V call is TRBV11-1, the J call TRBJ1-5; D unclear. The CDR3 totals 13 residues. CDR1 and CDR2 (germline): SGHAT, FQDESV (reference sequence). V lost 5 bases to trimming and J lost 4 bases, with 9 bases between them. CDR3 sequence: CASSMTWNQPQHF. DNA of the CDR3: TGTGCCAGCAGCATGACTTGGAATCAGCCCCAGCATTTT.

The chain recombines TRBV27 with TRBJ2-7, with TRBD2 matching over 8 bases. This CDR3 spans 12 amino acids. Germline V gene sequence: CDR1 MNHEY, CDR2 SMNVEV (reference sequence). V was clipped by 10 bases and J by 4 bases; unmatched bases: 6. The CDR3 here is CATTTGGYEQYF. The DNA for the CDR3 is TGTGCCACCACTACGGGGGGGTACGAGCAGTACTTC.

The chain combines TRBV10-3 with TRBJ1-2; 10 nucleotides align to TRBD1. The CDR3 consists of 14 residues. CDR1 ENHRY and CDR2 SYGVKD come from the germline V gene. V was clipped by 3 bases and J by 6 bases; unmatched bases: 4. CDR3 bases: TGTGCCATCAGTGATTTGGGACAGGGGAATGGCTACACCTTC. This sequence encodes CAISDLGQGNGYTF.

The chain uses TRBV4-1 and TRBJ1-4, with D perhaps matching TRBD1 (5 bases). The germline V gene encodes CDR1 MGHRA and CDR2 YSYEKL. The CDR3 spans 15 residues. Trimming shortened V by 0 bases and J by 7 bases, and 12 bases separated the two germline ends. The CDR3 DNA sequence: TGCGCCAGCAGCCAAGAACGGGGGGTCGGTGAAAAACTGTTTTTT. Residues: CASSQERGVGEKLFF.

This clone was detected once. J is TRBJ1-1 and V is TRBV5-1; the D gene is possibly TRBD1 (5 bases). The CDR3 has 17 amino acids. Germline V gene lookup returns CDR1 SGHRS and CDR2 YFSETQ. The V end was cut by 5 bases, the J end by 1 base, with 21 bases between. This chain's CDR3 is CASSLRRAEASNTEAFF. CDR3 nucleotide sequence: TGCGCCAGCAGTTTGCGCAGGGCGGAAGCCTCGAACACTGAAGCTTTCTTT.

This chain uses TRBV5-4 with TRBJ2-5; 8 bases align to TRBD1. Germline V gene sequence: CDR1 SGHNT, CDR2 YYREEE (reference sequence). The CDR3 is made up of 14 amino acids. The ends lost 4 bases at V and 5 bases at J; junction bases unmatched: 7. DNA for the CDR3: TGTGCCAGCAGCGTACAGGGGGTGGTGGAGACCCAGTACTTC. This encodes CASSVQGVVETQYF.

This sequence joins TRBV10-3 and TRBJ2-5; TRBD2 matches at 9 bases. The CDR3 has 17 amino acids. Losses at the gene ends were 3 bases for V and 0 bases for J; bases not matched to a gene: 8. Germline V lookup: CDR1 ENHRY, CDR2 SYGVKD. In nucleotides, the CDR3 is TGTGCCATCAGTGACCCAACTAGCGGGTTGTACCAAGAGACCCAGTACTTC. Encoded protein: CAISDPTSGLYQETQYF.

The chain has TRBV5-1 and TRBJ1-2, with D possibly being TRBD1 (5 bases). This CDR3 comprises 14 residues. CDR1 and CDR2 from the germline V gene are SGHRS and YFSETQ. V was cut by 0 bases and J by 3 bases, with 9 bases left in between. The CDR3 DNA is TGCGCCAGCAGCTTGGTAACGGGGGACTATGGCTACACCTTC. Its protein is CASSLVTGDYGYTF.

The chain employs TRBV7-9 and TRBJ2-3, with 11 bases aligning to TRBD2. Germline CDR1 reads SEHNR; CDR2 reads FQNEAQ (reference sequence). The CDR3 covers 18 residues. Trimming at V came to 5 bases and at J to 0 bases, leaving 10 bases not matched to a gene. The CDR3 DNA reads TGTGCCAGCAGCCGATCGGTAGCGGGGGGGGCGAGCACAGATACGCAGTATTTT. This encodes CASSRSVAGGASTDTQYF.

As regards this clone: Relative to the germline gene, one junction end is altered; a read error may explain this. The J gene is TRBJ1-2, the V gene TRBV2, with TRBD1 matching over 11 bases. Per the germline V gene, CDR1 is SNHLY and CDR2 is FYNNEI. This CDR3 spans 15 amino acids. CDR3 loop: CASSEGWTGGDGYPF. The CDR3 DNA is TGTGCCAGCAGTGAAGGGTGGACAGGGGGCGATGGCTACCCCTTC.

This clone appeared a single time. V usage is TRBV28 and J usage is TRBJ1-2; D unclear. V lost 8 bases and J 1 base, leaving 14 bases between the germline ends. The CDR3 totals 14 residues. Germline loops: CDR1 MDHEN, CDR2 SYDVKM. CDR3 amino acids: CASSGGPLNYGYTF. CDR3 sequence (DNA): TGTGCCAGCTCTGGCGGGCCCCTTAACTATGGCTACACCTTC.

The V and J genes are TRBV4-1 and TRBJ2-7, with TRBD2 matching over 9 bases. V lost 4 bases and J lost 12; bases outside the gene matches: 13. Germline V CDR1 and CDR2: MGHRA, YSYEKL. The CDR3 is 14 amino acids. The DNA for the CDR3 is TGCGCCAGCAGCCCTACCGGGACTAGCAGTCAGAGGTACTTC. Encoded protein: CASSPTGTSSQRYF.